A single sample is the source of the 25 T cell receptor beta chains below, sequenced in a study of blood T cell repertoires in COVID-19 (TCRdb year 2020). The receptor library was made with the immunoSEQ multiplex PCR assay. In TCRdb, the immuneACCESS table is reduced to in-frame sequences with V and J assigned. These tables do not hold every clone; where another copy was compared, an unresolved V gene accounts for under half, and the others remain unexplained. This sample is represented by 70,000 to 80,000 clones; 83% of them were singletons. The ten largest clones represent 40% to 50% of the sample. Sequences were obtained from peripheral blood. Source of these receptors: a man at least 80 years old with acute or convalescent COVID-19.

The chain carries TRBV3-1 (or the pseudogene TRBV3-2) and TRBJ2-5; 13 bases line up with TRBD2. Unmatched junction bases numbered 10, after V lost 7 bases and J lost 5 bases. The germline V gene has CDR1 LGHDT and CDR2 YNNKEL (reference sequence). This CDR3 contains 16 residues. For the CDR3, the DNA is TGTGCCAGCAAAGGGACTAGCGGGAAATATCGGGAGACCCAGTACTTC. Protein: CASKGTSGKYRETQYF.

V gene TRBV2 combines with J gene TRBJ2-7; TRBD2 matches at 12 bases. Trimming cost V 2 bases and J 6 bases; bases outside gene matches: 8. The CDR3 runs 16 residues. The germline V gene encodes CDR1 SNHLY and CDR2 FYNNEI. The chain's CDR3 is CASSETPGTSGLEQYF. CDR3 sequence (DNA): TGTGCCAGCAGTGAAACCCCGGGGACTAGCGGGCTCGAGCAGTACTTC.

The V gene is TRBV3-1 (or the pseudogene TRBV3-2), the J gene TRBJ2-5; D might be TRBD1 (6 bases). The V gene's germline CDR1 is LGHDT and CDR2 YNNKEL (reference sequence). This CDR3 comprises 15 residues. Trimming left V 10 bases short and J 2 bases short, with 20 bases between. Here the CDR3 DNA reads TGTGCCATTTCTACACACGACAGGCCTCAAGAGACCCAGTACTTC. Encoded protein: CAISTHDRPQETQYF.

The V gene is TRBV10-3, the J gene TRBJ1-5; a weak D match, TRBD1 (6 bases). The CDR3 length is 15 residues. The germline V gene has CDR1 ENHRY and CDR2 SYGVKD. Trimming took 3 bases from V and 6 from J, leaving 15 bases between them. The CDR3 region is CAISDENREGQPQHF. In nucleotides, the CDR3 is TGTGCCATCAGTGACGAAAACAGGGAAGGTCAGCCCCAGCATTTT.

This chain connects TRBV5-1 to TRBJ1-2; 12 bases fit TRBD1. The CDR3 runs to 16 residues. Germline trimming cut 0 bases from V and 4 bases from J; bases unmatched to any gene: 4. Germline CDR1 reads SGHRS; CDR2 reads YFSETQ. The CDR3 DNA is TGCGCCAGCAGCTTGGAGGGGACAGGGGGCGGCTATGGCTACACCTTC. Amino acids: CASSLEGTGGGYGYTF.

The rearrangement uses TRBV2 and TRBJ1-6; 10 bases match TRBD1. Trimming cost V 5 bases and J 0 bases; bases outside gene matches: 1. The CDR3 covers 16 residues. Germline assignment: CDR1 SNHLY and CDR2 FYNNEI. The CDR3: CASSWTGGSYNSPLHF. CDR3 bases: TGTGCCAGCAGTTGGACAGGGGGCTCCTATAATTCACCCCTCCACTTT.

This clone was seen a single time. The V call is TRBV7-2, the J call TRBJ1-6, with 9 bases aligning to TRBD1. The CDR3 has 16 residues. J lost 10 bases, V lost 4 bases, and 11 bases had no gene match. Germline assignment: CDR1 SGHTA and CDR2 FQGNSA. CDR3 DNA sequence: TGTGCCAGCAGCTCTTCGACAGGGGGAACTCGGTCACCCCTCCACTTT. Translation: CASSSSTGGTRSPLHF. The whole variable domain, remainder taken from reference TRBV7-2 and TRBJ1-6, is GAGVSQSPSNKVTEKGKDVELRCDPISGHTALYWYRQSLGQGLEFLIYFQGNSAPDKSGLPSDRFSAERTGGSVSTLTIQRTQQEDSAVYLCASSSSTGGTRSPLHFGNGTRLTVT.

Turning to this clone: The junction shows a germline mismatch at one end, possibly a read error. The rearrangement uses TRBV3-1 (or the pseudogene TRBV3-2) and TRBJ1-5; D is undetermined. The V gene's germline CDR1 is LGHDT and CDR2 YNNKEL (reference sequence). The CDR3 has 14 amino acids. CDR3 nucleotides: TGTGCCAGCAGCCTGGGTTTGGGCAATCAGCCCCAGCTTTTT. Its translation is CASSLGLGNQPQLF.

The CDR3 bases are TGTGCCAGCAGTGAGCGGGGGGCTCAGGAAAAACTGTTTTTT. Protein sequence: CASSERGAQEKLFF. The chain has TRBV6-6 and TRBJ1-4; a possible D gene is TRBD1 (6 bases). The CDR3 has 14 amino acids. Trimming removed 5 bases at V and 8 bases at J, with 15 bases between. The germline V gene encodes CDR1 MNHNY and CDR2 SVGAGI (reference sequence).

The chain uses TRBV5-8 and TRBJ2-6; 9 bases map to TRBD2. V lost 2 bases to trimming and J lost 3 bases; unmatched junction nucleotides: 9. Germline lookup yields CDR1 SGHTS and CDR2 YDEGEE. This CDR3 is built from 18 residues. CDR3 nucleotide sequence: TGTGCCAGCAGCTTCTTCACCGGGACTAGCTTTGGGGCCAACGTCCTGACTTTC. This encodes CASSFFTGTSFGANVLTF.

V gene TRBV5-1 combines with J gene TRBJ1-2, with D possibly being TRBD1 (6 bases). Per the germline V gene, CDR1 is SGHRS and CDR2 is YFSETQ. Trimming stripped 3 bases from V and 0 bases from J, with 15 bases between. CDR3 length equals 16 residues. The CDR3 loop is CASSSPSGEANYGYTF. CDR3 sequence (DNA): TGCGCCAGCAGCTCGCCCTCAGGGGAAGCTAACTATGGCTACACCTTC.

In its sample, this clone was seen a few times. The chain uses TRBV19 and TRBJ1-5; 10 bases map to TRBD1. The CDR3 totals 15 residues. Germline V CDR1 and CDR2: LNHDA, SQIVND (reference sequence). V lost 7 bases, J lost 8 bases, and 11 bases stayed unmatched. CDR3: CASKGQGTAMEPQHF. The CDR3, as DNA: TGTGCCAGTAAGGGACAGGGGACGGCCATGGAGCCCCAGCATTTT.

The V gene is TRBV6-2 or TRBV6-3, the J gene TRBJ2-7; 9 nucleotides match TRBD1. Trimming at V came to 2 bases and at J to 3 bases, leaving 11 bases not matched to a gene. The germline gives CDR1 MNHEY, CDR2 SVGEGT. The CDR3 runs to 17 residues. The CDR3 DNA is TGTGCCAGCAGTTACCCCCTGCTGGGACAGGGAGTCTACGAGCAGTACTTC. Protein product: CASSYPLLGQGVYEQYF.

The CDR3, as DNA: TGTGCCAGCAGATCGAGGACAGGGCCCGGAAACACCATATATTTT. It translates to CASRSRTGPGNTIYF. V is TRBV6-5 and J is TRBJ1-3; 8 nucleotides line up with TRBD1. The V and J ends lost 6 bases and 4 bases, in that order; junction bases with no gene match: 8. The V gene's germline CDR1 is MNHEY and CDR2 SVGAGI. The CDR3 runs to 15 residues.

This sequence joins TRBV18 and TRBJ1-3; D is unclear. The germline gives CDR1 KGHSH, CDR2 LQKENI. The CDR3 loop spans 14 amino acids. With 3 bases removed from V and 4 bases from J, the gap between germline ends came to 10 bases. The CDR3: CASSPFSEGNTIYF. The CDR3 region has the DNA TGTGCCAGCTCACCCTTCTCCGAGGGAAACACCATATATTTT.

The chain is built from TRBV5-1 and TRBJ2-3, with D possibly being TRBD2 (6 bases). Germline V lookup: CDR1 SGHRS, CDR2 YFSETQ. The CDR3 consists of 15 residues. V was pared by 7 bases and J by 4 bases, with 19 bases between. CDR3 loop: CASSGGLATSDTQYF. The DNA for the CDR3 is TGCGCCAGCTCCGGTGGTCTAGCGACATCAGATACGCAGTATTTT.

The chain joins TRBV7-9 to TRBJ2-3, with TRBD1 matching 8 bases. In germline, CDR1 is SEHNR, CDR2 FQNEAQ (reference sequence). The CDR3 sequence is 15 residues long. Trimming removed 5 bases from V and 3 bases from J; junction bases left unmatched: 7. The CDR3 here is CASSIRTGRTDTQYF. The CDR3 bases are TGTGCCAGCAGCATCCGGACAGGGAGGACAGATACGCAGTATTTT.

The chain employs TRBV7-2 and TRBJ2-2; 7 positions match TRBD1. The germline V gene has CDR1 SGHTA and CDR2 FQGNSA. V lost 4 bases to trimming and J lost 5 bases; unmatched junction nucleotides: 7. This CDR3 spans 15 amino acids. In DNA, the CDR3 is TGTGCCAGCAGCTCACAGGGGATAGGGACCGGGGAGCTGTTTTTT. It codes for CASSSQGIGTGELFF. The full variable domain, with the rest looked up from reference TRBV7-2 and TRBJ2-2, is GAGVSQSPSNKVTEKGKDVELRCDPISGHTALYWYRQSLGQGLEFLIYFQGNSAPDKSGLPSDRFSAERTGGSVSTLTIQRTQQEDSAVYLCASSSQGIGTGELFFGEGSRLTVL.

The rearrangement links TRBV16 to TRBJ1-2; TRBD1 might be the D (6 bases). Trimming pared 3 bases from V and 8 bases from J, leaving 13 bases between. In germline, CDR1 is KGHSY, CDR2 FQNENV. CDR3 length: 13 amino acids. The CDR3 region has the DNA TGTGCCAGCAGCCATTACCGGGACAAAGGCTACACCTTC. Encoded protein: CASSHYRDKGYTF.

This clone was seen only a few times. The CDR3 DNA reads as TGTGCCACCAGTGATTCCGGACGGGGAACCTACGAGCAGTACTTC. Translating it yields CATSDSGRGTYEQYF. V usage is TRBV24-1 and J usage is TRBJ2-7; a possible D gene is TRBD2 (5 bases). With 2 bases removed from V and 2 bases from J, the gap between germline ends came to 12 bases. Germline CDR1 reads KGHDR; CDR2 reads SFDVKD. This CDR3 comprises 15 residues.

This chain connects TRBV7-7 to TRBJ2-2; no clear D gene. There are 15 residues in the CDR3. The germline V gene encodes CDR1 SSHAT and CDR2 FNYEAQ (reference sequence). The V gene lost 1 base and the J gene lost 4 bases, with 10 bases spanning the gap. DNA for the CDR3: TGTGCCAGCAGCTTAGGTGGCGGAGTCACCGGGGAGCTGTTTTTT. This translates into CASSLGGGVTGELFF.

The rearrangement joins TRBV4-1 to TRBJ1-4; possible D gene TRBD1, 6 bases. CDR3 length: 17 residues. CDR1 is MGHRA, CDR2 YSYEKL, per germline. Trimming removed 0 bases from V and 4 bases from J, with 15 bases in between. CDR3 nucleotides: TGCGCCAGCAGCCAAGACAGGACAGATTCATTTAATGAAAAACTGTTTTTT. It is translated as CASSQDRTDSFNEKLFF.

The J gene is TRBJ1-4, the V gene TRBV9; D may be TRBD1 (5 bases). This CDR3 has 15 residues. V was pared by 4 bases and J by 4 bases, with 14 bases between. Looked up from germline, CDR1 is SGDLS and CDR2 is YYNGEE. The CDR3: CASSPADGHNEKLFF. The CDR3 DNA follows: TGTGCCAGCAGCCCCGCGGACGGACATAATGAAAAACTGTTTTTT.

The gene calls are TRBV20-1 and TRBJ1-6; D is undetermined. V was cut by 5 bases and J by 6 bases, with 5 bases left in between. The V gene's germline CDR1 is DFQATT and CDR2 SNEGSKA (reference sequence). The CDR3 runs 11 residues. The CDR3 loop is CSARSNSPLHF. The CDR3 DNA is TGCAGTGCTCGTTCTAATTCACCCCTCCACTTT.

The chain employs TRBV24-1 and TRBJ1-2; 8 bases are a match to TRBD1. Germline CDR1 KGHDR, CDR2 SFDVKD. The CDR3 loop spans 13 amino acids. The V segment lost 3 bases and the J segment 6 bases; nucleotides outside the gene matches: 2. The CDR3 nucleotides read TGTGCCACCAGTGATGGACAGGGCCATGGCTACACCTTC. Its protein product is CATSDGQGHGYTF.